The 10 T cell receptor beta chains presented below share a single source sample, sequenced in a study of T cells in Graves' hyperthyroidism and ophthalmopathy (dated by TCRdb to the late 2010s). The library was made by multiplex PCR. Sequencing instrument: Illumina HiSeq 2000. The TCR beta CDR3 regions were amplified from RNA transcripts. The first round of RT-PCR for the TCR CDR3 was performed with the HTBI primer set and the Qiagen OneStep RT-PCR kit. TCRdb cleaned the public reads at Q25 with fastp, built clones with MiXCR and kept in-frame beta chains. CDR3 protein sequences are deduplicated, and each keeps its most common genes and DNA. For this sample the table gives about 360,000 distinct CDR3 sequences, of which around 25% were detected only once. The top ten constitute around 70% of the sample. Sequencing was done on a sample of blood. These receptors were obtained from a man aged 50-60 years with Graves' hyperthyroidism.

This clonotype was recorded a few times. The V and J genes are TRBV2 and TRBJ2-7, with 10 bases aligning to TRBD2. J was trimmed by 6 bases and V by 6 bases; bases with no gene match: 8. The CDR3 length is 14 residues. Germline loops: CDR1 SNHLY, CDR2 FYNNEI. This chain's CDR3 is CASRPSGSTSEQYF. The CDR3 DNA is TGTGCCAGCAGGCCTAGCGGGAGTACTTCCGAGCAGTACTTC.

This clonotype occurred many times. V gene TRBV6-1 combines with J gene TRBJ2-3; D remains unclear. CDR1 and CDR2 (germline): MNHNS, SASEGT. V dropped 3 bases and J dropped 3 bases, with 7 bases sitting between them. The CDR3 has 13 residues. DNA for the CDR3: TGTGCCAGCAGTGAGAGTTTTACAGATACGCAGTATTTT. Its protein is CASSESFTDTQYF.

The gene calls are TRBV9 and TRBJ1-4, with D possibly being TRBD1 (5 bases). The V end lost 4 bases, the J end lost 4 bases, and 14 bases lay between the germline ends. CDR3 length: 15 amino acids. In germline, CDR1 is SGDLS, CDR2 YYNGEE. DNA for the CDR3: TGTGCCAGCAGCCTCCGGGACGGGGATAATGAAAAACTGTTTTTT. This translates into CASSLRDGDNEKLFF.

V usage is TRBV9 and J usage is TRBJ1-2, with 8 bases lining up with TRBD1. Germline CDR1 is SGDLS and CDR2 is YYNGEE. V shed 0 bases, J shed 7 bases, and the junction held 5 bases outside the gene matches. The CDR3 is 14 amino acids. CDR3 sequence (DNA): TGTGCCAGCAGCGTAGACACAGGGGGTGGTGGCTACACCTTC. Its translation: CASSVDTGGGGYTF.

The V and J genes are TRBV15 and TRBJ2-3; D is possibly TRBD1 (6 bases). Trimming pared 1 base from V and 0 bases from J, leaving 8 bases between. Germline CDR1 and CDR2: LNHNV and YYDKDF (reference sequence). The CDR3 spans 15 residues. CDR3 coding DNA: TGTGCCACCAGCAGAGTAGGGGGTAGCACAGATACGCAGTATTTT. Residues: CATSRVGGSTDTQYF.

The chain carries TRBV3-1 and TRBJ2-6; no definite D call. Germline lookup yields CDR1 LGHDT and CDR2 YNNKEL (reference sequence). This CDR3 is 15 amino acids long. V was pared by 4 bases and J by 0 bases, with 7 bases between. The CDR3 nucleotides read TGTGCCAGCAGCCTTAGTGACTCTGGGGCCAACGTCCTGACTTTC. Translating it yields CASSLSDSGANVLTF.

Ten or more counts support this clonotype. The V call is TRBV7-3, the J call TRBJ2-1, with D unresolved. Germline V gives CDR1 SGHTA, CDR2 FQGTGA. With 3 bases removed from V and 9 bases from J, the gap between germline ends came to 12 bases. The CDR3 is 13 amino acids. CDR3 DNA: TGTGCCAGCAGCTTGGGTGGATACGGTGAGCAGTTCTTC. This gives the protein CASSLGGYGEQFF.

In its sample, this clonotype was seen many times. This rearrangement joins TRBV7-9 to TRBJ2-5, with D possibly matching TRBD2 (5 bases). Germline V CDR1 and CDR2: SEHNR, FQNEAQ (reference sequence). The CDR3 runs 15 residues. Trimming left V 1 base short and J 5 bases short, with 14 bases between. CDR3 DNA sequence: TGTGCCAGCAGCTTAGGACTTAGCGAAGGGGAGACCCAGTACTTC. As protein: CASSLGLSEGETQYF.

At least ten counts were recorded for this clonotype. This sequence joins TRBV2 and TRBJ2-5; D not resolved. Germline CDR1 SNHLY, CDR2 FYNNEI. V dropped 2 bases and J dropped 5 bases, with 6 bases sitting between them. This CDR3 contains 12 residues. CDR3: CASSEQSETQYF. CDR3 in DNA: TGTGCCAGCAGTGAACAGTCGGAGACCCAGTACTTC.

This clonotype showed up many times. This chain links TRBV7-2 with TRBJ2-1; 14 bases line up with TRBD2. Germline CDR1 reads SGHTA; CDR2 reads FQGNSA. The length of the CDR3 is 16 residues. V shed 6 bases, J shed 6 bases, and the junction held 7 bases outside the gene matches. The CDR3 nucleotides are TGTGCCAGCAGTCGTAGAGGACTAGCGGGAGGCAATGAGCAGTTCTTC. Translating it yields CASSRRGLAGGNEQFF.